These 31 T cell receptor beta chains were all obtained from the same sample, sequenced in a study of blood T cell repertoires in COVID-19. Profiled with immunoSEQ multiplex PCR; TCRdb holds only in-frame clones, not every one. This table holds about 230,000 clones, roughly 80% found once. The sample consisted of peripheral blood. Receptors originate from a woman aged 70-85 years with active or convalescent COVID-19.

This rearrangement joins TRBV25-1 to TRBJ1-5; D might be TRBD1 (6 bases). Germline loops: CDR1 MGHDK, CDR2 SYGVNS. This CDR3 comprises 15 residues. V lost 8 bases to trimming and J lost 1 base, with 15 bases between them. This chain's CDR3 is CASYTKDRSNQPQHF. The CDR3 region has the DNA TGTGCCAGCTATACGAAGGACAGAAGCAATCAGCCCCAGCATTTT.

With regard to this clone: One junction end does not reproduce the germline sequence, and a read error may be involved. CDR3 amino acids: CASGSEGPSAF. CDR3 nucleotide sequence: TGTGCCAGCGGGTCGGAGGGTCCCTCGGCCTTC. The chain uses TRBV2 and TRBJ1-2; D unclear. The V gene's germline CDR1 is SNHLY and CDR2 FYNNEI. The CDR3 has 11 amino acids.

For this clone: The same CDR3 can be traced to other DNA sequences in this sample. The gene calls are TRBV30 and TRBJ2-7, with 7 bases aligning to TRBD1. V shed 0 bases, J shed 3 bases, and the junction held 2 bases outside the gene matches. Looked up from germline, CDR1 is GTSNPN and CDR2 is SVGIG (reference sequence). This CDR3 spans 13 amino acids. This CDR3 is CAWSVQGVYEQYF. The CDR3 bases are TGTGCCTGGAGTGTGCAGGGGGTCTACGAGCAGTACTTC.

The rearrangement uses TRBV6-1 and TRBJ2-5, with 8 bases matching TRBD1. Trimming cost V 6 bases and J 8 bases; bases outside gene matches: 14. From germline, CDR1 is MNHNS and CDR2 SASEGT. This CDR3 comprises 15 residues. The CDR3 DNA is TGTGCCAGCAGACCGAGGACAGGGAGACTGGTTACCCAGTACTTC. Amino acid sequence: CASRPRTGRLVTQYF.

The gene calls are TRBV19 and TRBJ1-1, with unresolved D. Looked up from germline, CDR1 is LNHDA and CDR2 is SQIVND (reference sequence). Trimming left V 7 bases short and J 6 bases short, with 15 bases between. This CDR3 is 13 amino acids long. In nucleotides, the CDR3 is TGTGCCAGTACTCCTCCCGGAGGCGCTGAAGCTTTCTTT. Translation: CASTPPGGAEAFF.

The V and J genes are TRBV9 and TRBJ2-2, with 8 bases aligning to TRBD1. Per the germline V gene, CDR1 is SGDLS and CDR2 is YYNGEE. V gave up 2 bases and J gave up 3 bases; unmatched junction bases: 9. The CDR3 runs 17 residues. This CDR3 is CASSVSQGAWDTGELFF. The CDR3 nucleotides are TGTGCCAGCAGCGTTTCGCAGGGGGCTTGGGACACCGGGGAGCTGTTTTTT.

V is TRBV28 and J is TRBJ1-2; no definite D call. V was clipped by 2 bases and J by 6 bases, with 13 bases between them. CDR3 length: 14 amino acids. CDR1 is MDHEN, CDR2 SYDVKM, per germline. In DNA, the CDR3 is TGTGCCAGCAGTTTACCATTTGGGCCTAATGGCTACACCTTC. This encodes CASSLPFGPNGYTF.

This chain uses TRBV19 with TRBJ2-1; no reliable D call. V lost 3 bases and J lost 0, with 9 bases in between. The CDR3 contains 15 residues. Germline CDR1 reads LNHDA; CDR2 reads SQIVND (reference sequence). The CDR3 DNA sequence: TGTGCCAGTAGTATCGCCAGGAACTCCTACAATGAGCAGTTCTTC. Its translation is CASSIARNSYNEQFF.

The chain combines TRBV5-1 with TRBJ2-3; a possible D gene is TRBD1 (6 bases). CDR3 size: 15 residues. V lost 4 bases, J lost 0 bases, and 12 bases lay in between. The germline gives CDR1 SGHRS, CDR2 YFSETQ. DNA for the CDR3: TGCGCCAGCAGCGCCGAGGACAGAAGCACAGATACGCAGTATTTT. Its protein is CASSAEDRSTDTQYF.

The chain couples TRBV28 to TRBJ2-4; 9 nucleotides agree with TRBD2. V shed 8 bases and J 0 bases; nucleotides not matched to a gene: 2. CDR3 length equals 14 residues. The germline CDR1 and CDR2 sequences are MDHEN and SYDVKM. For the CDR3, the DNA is TGTGCCAGCCGCGGGGGGGGAGCCAAAAACATTCAGTACTTC. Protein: CASRGGGAKNIQYF.

CDR3 amino acids: CASSGLDEQYF. The CDR3 DNA reads TGTGCCAGCTCGGGACTAGACGAGCAGTACTTC. The V gene is TRBV2, the J gene TRBJ2-7, with TRBD2 matching over 8 bases. Germline trimming cut 8 bases from V and 5 bases from J; bases unmatched to any gene: 2. The CDR3 contains 11 residues. CDR1 and CDR2 (germline): SNHLY, FYNNEI.

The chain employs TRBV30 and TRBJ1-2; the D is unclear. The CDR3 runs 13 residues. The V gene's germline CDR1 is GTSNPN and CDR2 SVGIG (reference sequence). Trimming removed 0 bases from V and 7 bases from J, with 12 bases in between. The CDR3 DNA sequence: TGTGCCTGGAGTGTAACCGGCGGAGCTGGCTACACCTTC. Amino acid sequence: CAWSVTGGAGYTF. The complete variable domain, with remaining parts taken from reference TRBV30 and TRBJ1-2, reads SQTIHQWPATLVQPVGSPLSLECTVEGTSNPNLYWYRQAAGRGLQLLFYSVGIGQISSEVPQNLSASRPQDRQFILSSKKLLLSDSGFYLCAWSVTGGAGYTFGSGTRLTVV.

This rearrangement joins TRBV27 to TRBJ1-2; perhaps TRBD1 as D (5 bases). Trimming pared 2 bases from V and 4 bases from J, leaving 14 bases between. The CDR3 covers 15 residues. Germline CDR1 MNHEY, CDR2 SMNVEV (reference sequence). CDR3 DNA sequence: TGTGCCAGCAGTTTAGGCCTTCCTGGGGCCTATGGCTACACCTTC. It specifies CASSLGLPGAYGYTF.

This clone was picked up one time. The DNA for the CDR3 is TGTGCCAGCAGTTATATGTTAGCGGGAGGGGAGCTGTTTTTT. It is translated as CASSYMLAGGELFF. This chain connects TRBV6-5 to TRBJ2-2; 8 nucleotides agree with TRBD2. The CDR3 spans 14 residues. Trimming cost V 3 bases and J 8 bases; bases outside gene matches: 5. The germline CDR1 and CDR2 sequences are MNHEY and SVGAGI.

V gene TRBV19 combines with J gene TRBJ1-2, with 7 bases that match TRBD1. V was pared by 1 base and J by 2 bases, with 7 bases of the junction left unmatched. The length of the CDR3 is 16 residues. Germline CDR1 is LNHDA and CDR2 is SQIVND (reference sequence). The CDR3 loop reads CASSIADDRANYGYTF. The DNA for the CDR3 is TGTGCCAGTAGTATAGCCGACGACAGGGCCAACTATGGCTACACCTTC. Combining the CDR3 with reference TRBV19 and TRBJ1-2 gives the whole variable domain DGGITQSPKYLFRKEGQNVTLSCEQNLNHDAMYWYRQDPGQGLRLIYYSQIVNDFQKGDIAEGYSVSREKKESFPLTVTSAQKNPTAFYLCASSIADDRANYGYTFGSGTRLTVV.

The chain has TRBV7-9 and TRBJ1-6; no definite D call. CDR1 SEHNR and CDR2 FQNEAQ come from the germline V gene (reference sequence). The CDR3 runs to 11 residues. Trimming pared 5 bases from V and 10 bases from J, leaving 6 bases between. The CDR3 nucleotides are TGTGCCAGCAGCCGAGGATCACCCCTCCACTTT. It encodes CASSRGSPLHF.

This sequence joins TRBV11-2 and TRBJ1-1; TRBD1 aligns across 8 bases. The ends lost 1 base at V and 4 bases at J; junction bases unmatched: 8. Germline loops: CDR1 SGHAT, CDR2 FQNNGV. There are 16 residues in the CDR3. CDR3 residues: CASSLGQGIGVTEAFF. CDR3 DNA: TGTGCCAGCAGCTTAGGACAGGGGATAGGTGTCACTGAAGCTTTCTTT.

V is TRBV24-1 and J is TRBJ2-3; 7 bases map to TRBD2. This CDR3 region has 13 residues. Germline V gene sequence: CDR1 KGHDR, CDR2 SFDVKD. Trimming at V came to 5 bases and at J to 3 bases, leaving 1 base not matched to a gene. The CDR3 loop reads CATSGGGTDTQYF. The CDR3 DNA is TGTGCCACCAGTGGGGGGGGGACAGATACGCAGTATTTT.

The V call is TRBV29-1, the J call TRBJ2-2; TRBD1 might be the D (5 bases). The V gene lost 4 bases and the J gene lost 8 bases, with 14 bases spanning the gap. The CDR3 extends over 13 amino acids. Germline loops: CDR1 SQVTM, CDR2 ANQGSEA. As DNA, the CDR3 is TGCAGCGTTGGGGTCAACTCAGGGGGGGAGCTGTTTTTT. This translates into CSVGVNSGGELFF.

In DNA, the CDR3 is TGTGCCTGGGCTCCTGAGCAGGGGGTTGGGACTGAAGCTTTCTTT. Translating it yields CAWAPEQGVGTEAFF. V usage is TRBV30 and J usage is TRBJ1-1; 7 bases agree with TRBD1. Germline V gives CDR1 GTSNPN, CDR2 SVGIG (reference sequence). The CDR3 extends over 15 amino acids. Germline trimming cut 5 bases from V and 5 bases from J; bases unmatched to any gene: 14.

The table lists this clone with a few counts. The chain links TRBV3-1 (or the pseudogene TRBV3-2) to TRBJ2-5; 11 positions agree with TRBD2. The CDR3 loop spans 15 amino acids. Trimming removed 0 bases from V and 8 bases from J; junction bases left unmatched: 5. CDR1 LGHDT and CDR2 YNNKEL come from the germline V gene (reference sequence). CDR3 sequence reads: CASSQETSGASTQYF. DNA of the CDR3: TGTGCCAGCAGCCAAGAGACTAGCGGGGCCTCCACCCAGTACTTC.

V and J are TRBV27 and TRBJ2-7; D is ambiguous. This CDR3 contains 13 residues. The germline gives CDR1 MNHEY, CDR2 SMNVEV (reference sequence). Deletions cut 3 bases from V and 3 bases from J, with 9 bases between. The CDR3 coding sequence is TGTGCCAGCAGTTTGAGTAGAAACTACGAGCAGTACTTC. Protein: CASSLSRNYEQYF.

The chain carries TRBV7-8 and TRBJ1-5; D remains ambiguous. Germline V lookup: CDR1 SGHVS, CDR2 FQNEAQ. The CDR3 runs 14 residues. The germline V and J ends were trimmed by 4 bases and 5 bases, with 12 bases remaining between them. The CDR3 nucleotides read TGTGCCAGCAGCTCTTCCCCTTCTGATCAGCCCCAGCATTTT. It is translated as CASSSSPSDQPQHF. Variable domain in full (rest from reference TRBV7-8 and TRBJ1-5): GAGVSQSPRYKVAKRGQDVALRCDPISGHVSLFWYQQALGQGPEFLTYFQNEAQLDKSGLPSDRFFAERPEGSVSTLKIQRTQQEDSAVYLCASSSSPSDQPQHFGDGTRLSIL.

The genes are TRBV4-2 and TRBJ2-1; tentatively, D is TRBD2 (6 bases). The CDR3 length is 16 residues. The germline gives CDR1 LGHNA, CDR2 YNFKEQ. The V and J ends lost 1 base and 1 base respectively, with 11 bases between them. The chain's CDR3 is CASSQGGSGSYNEQFF. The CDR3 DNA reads TGTGCCAGCAGCCAAGGGGGTAGCGGATCCTACAATGAGCAGTTCTTC.

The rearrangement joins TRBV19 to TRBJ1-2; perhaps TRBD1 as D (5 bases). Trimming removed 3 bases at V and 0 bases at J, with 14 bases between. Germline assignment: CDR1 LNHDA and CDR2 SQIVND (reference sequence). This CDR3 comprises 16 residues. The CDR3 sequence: CASSMEGWGTNYGYTF. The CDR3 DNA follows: TGTGCCAGTAGTATGGAGGGGTGGGGGACTAACTATGGCTACACCTTC.

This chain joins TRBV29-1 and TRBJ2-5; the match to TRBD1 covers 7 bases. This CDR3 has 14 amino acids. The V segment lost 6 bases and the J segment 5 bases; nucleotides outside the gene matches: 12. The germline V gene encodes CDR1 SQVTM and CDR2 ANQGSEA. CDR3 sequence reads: CSVGPQGGSETQYF. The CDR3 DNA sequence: TGCAGCGTGGGACCCCAAGGGGGCTCGGAGACCCAGTACTTC.

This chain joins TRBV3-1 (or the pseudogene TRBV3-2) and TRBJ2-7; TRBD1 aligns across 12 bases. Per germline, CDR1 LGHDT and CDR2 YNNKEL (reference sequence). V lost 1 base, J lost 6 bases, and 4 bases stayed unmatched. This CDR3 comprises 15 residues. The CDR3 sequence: CASSQVGDRGLEQYF. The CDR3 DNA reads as TGTGCCAGCAGCCAAGTAGGGGACAGGGGGCTCGAGCAGTACTTC.

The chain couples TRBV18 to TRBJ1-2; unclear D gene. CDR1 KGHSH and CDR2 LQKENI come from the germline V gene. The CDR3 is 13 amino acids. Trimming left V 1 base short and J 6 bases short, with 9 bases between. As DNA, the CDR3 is TGTGCCAGCTCACCACGGCACAATGATGGCTACACCTTC. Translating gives CASSPRHNDGYTF.

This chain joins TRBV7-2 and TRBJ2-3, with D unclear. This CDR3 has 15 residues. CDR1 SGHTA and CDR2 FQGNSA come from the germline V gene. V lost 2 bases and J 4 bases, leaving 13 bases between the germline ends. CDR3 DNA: TGTGCCAGCAGCTTATGGGCTAACGGCCCAGATACGCAGTATTTT. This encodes CASSLWANGPDTQYF.

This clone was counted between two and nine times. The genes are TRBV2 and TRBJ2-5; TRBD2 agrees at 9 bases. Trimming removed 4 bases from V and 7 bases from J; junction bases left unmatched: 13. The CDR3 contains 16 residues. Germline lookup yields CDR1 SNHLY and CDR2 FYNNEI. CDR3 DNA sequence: TGTGCCAGCAGTGCCTCTAGCGGGGCCCCAGGCGGGACCCAGTACTTC. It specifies CASSASSGAPGGTQYF.

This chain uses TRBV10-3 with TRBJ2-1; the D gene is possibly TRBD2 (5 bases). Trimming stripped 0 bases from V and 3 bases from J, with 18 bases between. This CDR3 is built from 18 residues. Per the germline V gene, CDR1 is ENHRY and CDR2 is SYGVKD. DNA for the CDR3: TGTGCCATCAGTGAGTCAGGGTCGACGAGCGGAAACTACAATGAGCAGTTCTTC. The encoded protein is CAISESGSTSGNYNEQFF.